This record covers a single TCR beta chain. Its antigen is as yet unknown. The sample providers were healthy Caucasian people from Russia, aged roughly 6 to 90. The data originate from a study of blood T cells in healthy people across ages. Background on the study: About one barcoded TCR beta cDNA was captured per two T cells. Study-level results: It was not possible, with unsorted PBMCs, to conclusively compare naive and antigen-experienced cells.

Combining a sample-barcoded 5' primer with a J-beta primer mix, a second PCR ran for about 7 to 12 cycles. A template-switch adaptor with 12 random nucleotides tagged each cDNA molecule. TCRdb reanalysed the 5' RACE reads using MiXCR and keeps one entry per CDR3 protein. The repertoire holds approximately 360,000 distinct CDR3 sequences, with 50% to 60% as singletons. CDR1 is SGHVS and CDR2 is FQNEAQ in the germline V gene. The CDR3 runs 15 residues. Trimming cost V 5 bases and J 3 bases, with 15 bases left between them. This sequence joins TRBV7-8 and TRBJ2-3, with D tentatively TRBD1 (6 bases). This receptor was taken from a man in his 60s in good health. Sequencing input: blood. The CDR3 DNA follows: TGTGCCAGCAGCCCGCGACAGGCTGTTACAGATACGCAGTATTTT. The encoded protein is CASSPRQAVTDTQYF.